These 19 T cell receptor beta chains were sequenced from one sample in a study of vaccination and CD4 T cells after COVID-19 (dated by TCRdb to the early 2020s). Library method: PCR. The sequencing machine was an Illumina iSeq 100. At the Johns Hopkins FTIC core, DNA from the cultured CD4+ T cells underwent TCR sequencing with the Oncomine TCR Beta short-read assay. Genomic DNA was extracted from the cultured CD4+ T cells with the QIAamp micro DNA kit. TCRdb reworked the public reads: Q25 trimming with fastp, MiXCR clone assembly, productive beta chains retained. All rows with the same CDR3 protein become a single entry with the most common DNA and genes. For this sample there are 9,500 to 13,000 distinct CDR3 sequences; about 30% appear just once. Clones ranked in the top ten supply 13% of the sample. Taken with the paper, the label for treatment or condition translates to: approximately nine-day PBMC culture with coronavirus spike peptide pools or control peptides (ViraFEST assay). CD4+ T cells from unexposed donors were collected before the COVID-19 pandemic (2011-2018).

Their specific antigens are unknown. Sequencing was performed on CD4+ T cells from blood, cultured in vitro. These receptors were obtained from a human donor in good health.

This clonotype showed up just a few times. The chain joins TRBV5-4 to TRBJ1-2; D is unresolved. Trimming took off 0 bases at V and 4 bases at J, with 13 bases between the two ends. Germline V gene lookup returns CDR1 SGHNT and CDR2 YYREEE (reference sequence). This CDR3 is built from 15 residues. The CDR3 here is CASSLAGRASYGYTF. CDR3 DNA: TGTGCCAGCAGCTTGGCTGGTCGCGCTAGCTATGGCTACACCTTC. The whole variable domain, filled in from reference TRBV5-4 and TRBJ1-2, reads ETGVTQSPTHLIKTRGQQVTLRCSSQSGHNTVSWYQQALGQGPQFIFQYYREEENGRGNFPPRFSGLQFPNYSSELNVNALELDDSALYLCASSLAGRASYGYTFGSGTRLTVV.

The chain joins TRBV20-1 to TRBJ2-1, with TRBD1 identical over 8 bases. Trimming cost V 6 bases and J 4 bases; bases outside gene matches: 8. The CDR3 extends over 14 amino acids. Germline-derived CDR1 and CDR2 are DFQATT and SNEGSKA (reference sequence). CDR3 sequence (DNA): TGCAGTGCCAGGACAGGGCGGATTTACAATGAGCAGTTCTTC. Translating it yields CSARTGRIYNEQFF.

This clonotype came up a few times. The chain combines TRBV6-5 with TRBJ2-7, with TRBD2 matching over 8 bases. The junction had 5 bases not matched to a gene; V was cut back by 2 bases and J by 11 bases. CDR3 length: 12 amino acids. Per germline, CDR1 MNHEY and CDR2 SVGAGI. The CDR3 loop reads CASSYRGGEEYF. In DNA form, the CDR3 reads TGTGCCAGCAGTTACCGGGGGGGGGAGGAGTACTTC.

The chain employs TRBV9 and TRBJ2-1; 10 positions agree with TRBD2. CDR3 size: 16 residues. Germline V CDR1 and CDR2: SGDLS, YYNGEE. The junction had 10 bases not matched to a gene; V was cut back by 3 bases and J by 7 bases. CDR3 DNA: TGTGCCAGCAGCGAGGTTCCGGGACTAGCGTGGAATGAGCAGTTCTTC. Translating it yields CASSEVPGLAWNEQFF.

This clonotype has only a few counts. The CDR3 coding sequence is TGTGCCACCACCCGTGAAGGGAGGAACACTGAAGCTTTCTTT. This translates into CATTREGRNTEAFF. The V and J genes are TRBV25-1 and TRBJ1-1, with unresolved D. V was shortened by 10 bases and J by 1 base, with 16 bases between the two germline ends. Looked up from germline, CDR1 is MGHDK and CDR2 is SYGVNS. The CDR3 is 14 amino acids.

This clonotype qualifies as medium-sized. J is TRBJ2-3 and V is TRBV7-3; maybe TRBD1 (5 bases). V lost 2 bases and J lost 6, with 9 bases in between. The CDR3 extends over 13 amino acids. Germline CDR1 SGHTA, CDR2 FQGTGA. Written as DNA, the CDR3 is TGTGCCAGCAGCTTACAGGGCAGCGATACGCAGTATTTT. Protein sequence: CASSLQGSDTQYF.

This clonotype was seen a few times. The V gene is TRBV20-1, the J gene TRBJ2-5; the match to TRBD1 covers 7 bases. Germline-derived CDR1 and CDR2 are DFQATT and SNEGSKA (reference sequence). V shed 6 bases, J shed 2 bases, and the junction held 3 bases outside the gene matches. The CDR3 spans 12 residues. Here the CDR3 reads CSARTGQETQYF. In DNA, the CDR3 is TGCAGTGCAAGGACAGGTCAAGAGACCCAGTACTTC.

The V gene is TRBV11-3, the J gene TRBJ2-2; 7 bases line up with TRBD1. Trimming removed 1 base from V and 6 bases from J; junction bases left unmatched: 5. Germline CDR1 is SGHNT and CDR2 is YENEEA. The CDR3 contains 15 residues. For the CDR3, the DNA is TGTGCCAGCAGCTTAGGGACAGGTCCGGCCGGGGAGCTGTTTTTT. Encoded protein: CASSLGTGPAGELFF.

The chain joins TRBV6-4 to TRBJ2-3; D perhaps matches TRBD2 (5 bases). Between the trimmed V and J ends, which lost 3 bases and 2 bases, there was a span of 6 bases. Germline CDR1 is MRHNA and CDR2 is SNTAGT. The CDR3 spans 13 residues. The chain's CDR3 is CASSERVTDTQYF. The CDR3 DNA reads as TGTGCCAGCAGTGAGCGGGTCACAGATACGCAGTATTTT.

This clonotype was detected a few times. The rearrangement joins TRBV28 to TRBJ1-5, with D perhaps matching TRBD1 (5 bases). Germline V lookup: CDR1 MDHEN, CDR2 SYDVKM. CDR3 length: 16 residues. Trimming took off 5 bases at V and 1 base at J, with 15 bases between the two ends. CDR3 sequence (DNA): TGTGCCAGCAGTCCCACTCGGGGCCTGAGCAATCAGCCCCAGCATTTT. This codes for CASSPTRGLSNQPQHF. The full variable domain, with the rest looked up from reference TRBV28 and TRBJ1-5, is DVKVTQSSRYLVKRTGEKVFLECVQDMDHENMFWYRQDPGLGLRLIYFSYDVKMKEKGDIPEGYSVSREKKERFSLILESASTNQTSMYLCASSPTRGLSNQPQHFGDGTRLSIL.

The rearrangement uses TRBV6-2 or TRBV6-3 and TRBJ2-7, with a weak D call TRBD2 (5 bases). The CDR3 runs 13 residues. The V end was cut by 2 bases, the J end by 0 bases, with 5 bases between. Germline assignment: CDR1 MNHEY and CDR2 SVGEGT. CDR3 residues: CASSYTSSYEQYF. CDR3 DNA: TGTGCCAGCAGTTACACTAGCTCCTACGAGCAGTACTTC.

The CDR3 reads CASSPGLLVTDTQYF. The CDR3 region has the DNA TGTGCCAGCAGCCCCGGACTCCTAGTCACAGATACGCAGTATTTT. V is TRBV14 and J is TRBJ2-3; D possibly corresponds to TRBD2 (5 bases). In germline, CDR1 is SGHDN, CDR2 FVKESK. This CDR3 region has 15 residues. V was pared by 4 bases and J by 2 bases, with 13 bases between. The full variable domain, with the rest looked up from reference TRBV14 and TRBJ2-3, is EAGVTQFPSHSVIEKGQTVTLRCDPISGHDNLYWYRRVMGKEIKFLLHFVKESKQDESGMPNNRFLAERTGGTYSTLKVQPAELEDSGVYFCASSPGLLVTDTQYFGPGTRLTVL.

The V and J genes are TRBV7-6 and TRBJ2-5; 10 nucleotides match TRBD1. Trimming at V came to 5 bases and at J to 4 bases, leaving 4 bases not matched to a gene. Germline V gene data show CDR1 as SGHVS and CDR2 as FNYEAQ. CDR3 length equals 14 residues. The CDR3 sequence is CASSPDRGGETQYF. CDR3 nucleotides: TGTGCCAGCAGCCCGGACAGGGGGGGAGAGACCCAGTACTTC.

The V call is TRBV7-3, the J call TRBJ2-7; tentative D call: TRBD1 (6 bases). The CDR3 contains 13 residues. The ends were cut back, 5 bases at V and 4 bases at J, with 12 bases in the middle. Germline-derived CDR1 and CDR2 are SGHTA and FQGTGA. CDR3 coding DNA: TGTGCCAGCAGCAAGGGACATAGATACGAGCAGTACTTC. Its protein is CASSKGHRYEQYF.

The rearrangement links TRBV5-4 to TRBJ2-1; 9 bases map to TRBD1. V dropped 4 bases and J dropped 4; count of bases not matched to a gene: 9. There are 16 residues in the CDR3. Germline V gene data show CDR1 as SGHNT and CDR2 as YYREEE (reference sequence). CDR3 in amino acids: CASSTRTGERYNEQFF. The CDR3 nucleotides are TGTGCCAGCAGCACAAGGACAGGGGAGAGGTACAATGAGCAGTTCTTC.

The table lists this clonotype with a few counts. The V and J genes are TRBV28 and TRBJ1-5; the match to TRBD1 covers 7 bases. Germline trimming cut 5 bases from V and 5 bases from J; bases unmatched to any gene: 6. This CDR3 has 14 residues. Germline V lookup: CDR1 MDHEN, CDR2 SYDVKM. CDR3 sequence reads: CASSKTGTDQPQHF. DNA for the CDR3: TGTGCCAGCAGTAAGACTGGGACAGATCAGCCCCAGCATTTT.

CDR3 residues: CASSTTGQGINQPQHF. The DNA of the CDR3 is TGTGCCAGCAGTACTACGGGACAGGGGATCAATCAGCCCCAGCATTTT. The chain combines TRBV28 with TRBJ1-5; 10 nucleotides align to TRBD1. V dropped 5 bases and J dropped 3; count of bases not matched to a gene: 7. CDR3 length: 16 amino acids. CDR1 and CDR2 from the germline V gene are MDHEN and SYDVKM.

This clonotype was seen a handful of times. This chain joins TRBV7-2 and TRBJ2-5; D may be TRBD1 or TRBD2 (5 bases each). The V gene's germline CDR1 is SGHTA and CDR2 FQGNSA. Trimming removed 5 bases from V and 7 bases from J, with 17 bases in between. The CDR3 sequence is 14 residues long. The CDR3 region has the DNA TGTGCCAGCAGCACATCCGGGACCATTAGGACCCAGTACTTC. Encoded protein: CASSTSGTIRTQYF.

By share of the sample, this clonotype is medium-sized. J is TRBJ1-2 and V is TRBV20-1; 8 positions match TRBD1. Unmatched junction bases numbered 3, after V lost 3 bases and J lost 3 bases. The CDR3 is 13 amino acids. The germline gives CDR1 DFQATT, CDR2 SNEGSKA (reference sequence). The CDR3 DNA reads as TGCAGTGCTAGTTCAGGGGGCGACTATGGCTACACCTTC. This codes for CSASSGGDYGYTF.